This T cell receptor beta chain was documented in a study of shared clonotypes between healthy human individuals (TCRdb year 2020). Context from the whole study: The cohort comprised two women and a few men aged 18 to 49 years. Per donor, three plates each were used for CD4 naive and CD4 memory, two for CD8 naive, and one for CD8 memory. To estimate repertoire size and how much clonotype sharing occurs between individuals, the study deeply sequenced the blood TCR repertoires of roughly 5 healthy adults. Different laboratories and diverse techniques were used to prepare libraries and sequence TCR repertoires, to increase sequencing depth and limit assay-specific biases. Each donor's leukapheresis produced roughly between roughly 0.94 and 9.5 billion PBMCs. The paper as a whole reports these results and caveats: Incomplete sequencing was indicated by rarefaction of sorted-subset datasets, despite the large sequencing depth. Clonotypes shared by all four sorted-subset donors showed higher generation probabilities than non-shared clonotypes. Larger estimated clonotype richness was generally found for naive subsets than for memory subsets. Because the study included a small number of donors, the genetic and exposure-history diversity represented was limited. Pairwise subsampling led to the expectation that sequencing depth would affect the degree of clonotype sharing among donors. Sampling was limited to blood, and TCR repertoires in tissue likely differ from TCR repertoires in blood. Across a few donors, 4.5% to 6.5% of naive CD4, more than 3% of naive CD8, under 2.5% of memory CD4, and over 0.35% of memory CD8 clonotypes were shared.

The donors were healthy, HIV-negative adults who had no recently reported acute infections or vaccinations. Every donor was a Caucasian adult residing in Nashville, Tennessee, USA. CD4+ T cells were enriched through magnetic negative selection, after which naive cells were positively selected on CD45RA and the remaining negative fraction served as the memory subset. Blood was obtained by leukapheresis, after which PBMCs were separated by Ficoll-Histopaque density gradient centrifugation and cryopreserved in liquid nitrogen vapor phase. Analytical flow cytometry was used to check the purity and quantity of each magnetically sorted T cell population. Each sorted fraction had its genomic DNA isolated and then quantified by UV absorbance on a Nanodrop 2000c. Using the deep immunoSEQ assay, multiplex PCR amplified TCR CDR3 regions from genomic DNA. Extracted genomic DNA from each cell subset was spread evenly across all wells of several immunoSEQ 96-well plates, with each plate serving as a replicate. For sorted subsets, approximately 210 ng of genomic DNA, equivalent to 30,000 or so T cell genomes, went into each replicate PCR. Purified libraries were quantified with a Qubit 3.0 fluorometer, sized on a Bioanalyzer 2100, and re-quantified with the KAPA Library Quantification kit. Each immunoSEQ 96-well plate was sequenced on its own single-read 150-cycle Illumina NextSeq 550 flow cell. In the source study's methods: Because only junctional sequences without quality scores were contained in the immunoSEQ output, filtering matching that applied to full-length reads could not be performed. Sequences were annotated with PyIR, a Python wrapper for IgBLAST v1.9, and V/J genes and CDR3 were assigned using IMGT germline references. Reads with weak V/J assignments (E-value above 1e-6), missing CDR3, stop codons, out-of-frame junctions, or ambiguous translated residues were removed. V3J clonotypes were defined as sequences sharing an identical inferred V gene, J gene, and CDR3 amino acid sequence. Percentage overlap between repertoires was computed as shared unique clonotypes divided by the size of the smaller repertoire. Repertoire richness was assessed with RTK rarefaction, the Chao1 estimator, and Recon v2.1 estimates of unobserved clonotypes. OLGA was used to compute generation probabilities for all TCRbeta clonotypes that the gDNA method yielded from a handful of donors. Held by TCRdb, this immuneACCESS table contains in-frame sequences only and omits some clones. Under half of the omission traces to an unresolved V gene where checked; the cause of the rest is unknown. That table gives V, J and clone size, and the DNA gave D and trimming. Within this sample are 1.4 million or so clones, with about 98.5% of them counted one time only. The ten biggest clones cover 0.36% of the sample.

Trimming takes 5 bases off V and 6 bases off J; junction bases not matched to a gene: 10. The germline V gene gives CDR1 as SGHDN and CDR2 as FVKESK. From the cysteine up to the phenylalanine, the CDR3 has a length of 15 residues. This entry keeps only the CDR3 DNA: 45 bases, framed from base 1. As regards this clone: The target of this receptor is not known. It has no much larger one-base neighbor in the sample; base qualities were not kept.

This TCR derives from a man aged 25 to 40 in good health. This sequence uses TRBV14 and TRBJ2-7, and 10 junction bases match TRBD1. Sequencing was carried out using naive CD4+ T cells sorted from blood. The sample's cell subset or site label, in plain terms: CD45RA+ positively selected. DNA sequence: TGTGCCAGCAGCTACCGGACAGGGGGTGTCGGCGAGCAGTACTTC. It encodes CASSYRTGGVGEQYF.